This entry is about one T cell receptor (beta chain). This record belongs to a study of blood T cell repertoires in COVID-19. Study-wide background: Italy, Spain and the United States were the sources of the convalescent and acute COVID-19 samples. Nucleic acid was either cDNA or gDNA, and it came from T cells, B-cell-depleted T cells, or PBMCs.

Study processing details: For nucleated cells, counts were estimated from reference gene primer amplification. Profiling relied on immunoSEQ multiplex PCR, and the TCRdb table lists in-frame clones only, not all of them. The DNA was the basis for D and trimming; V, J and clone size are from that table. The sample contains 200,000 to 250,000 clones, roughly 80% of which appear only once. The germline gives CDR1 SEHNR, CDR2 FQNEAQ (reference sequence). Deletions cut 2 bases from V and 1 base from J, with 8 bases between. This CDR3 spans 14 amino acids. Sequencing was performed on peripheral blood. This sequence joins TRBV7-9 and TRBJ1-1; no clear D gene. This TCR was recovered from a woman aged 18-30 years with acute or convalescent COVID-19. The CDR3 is CASSLRGTNTEAFF. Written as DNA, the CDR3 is TGTGCCAGCAGCTTACGGGGTACGAACACTGAAGCTTTCTTT.